This T cell receptor (beta chain) was retrieved from a study of control samples from healthy donors and cancer patients. Method: immunoSEQ multiplex PCR; TCRdb's copy keeps in-frame clones and lacks some. Of about 69,000 clones in the sample, just under 90% were seen once. What was sequenced was PBMCs. This TCR derives from a man aged 55 to 70 with lung cancer.

CDR3 nucleotides: TGTGCCAGCAGCCGCAGACAAGGTGCTAACACTGAAGCTTTCTTT. This codes for CASSRRQGANTEAFF. This sequence joins TRBV5-6 and TRBJ1-1; unclear D gene. The CDR3 totals 15 residues. Germline CDR1 is SGHDT and CDR2 is YYEEEE. The V gene lost 4 bases and the J gene lost 2 bases, with 15 bases spanning the gap.